Listed below are T cell receptor beta chains from one sample, sequenced in a study of blood T cell repertoires in COVID-19. Sequenced by immunoSEQ multiplex PCR; TCRdb stores in-frame clones only, minus some. Counted here are fewer than 30,000 clones, over 70% occurring once; the ten biggest clones make up 50% to 65%. The sample taken for sequencing was peripheral blood. The receptors were sampled from a man in his fifties or sixties with active or convalescent COVID-19. CDR3s include the opening cysteine and the closing phenylalanine or tryptophan. The D gene is left open where the match is weak. Rows may omit the clone size; those that give it use once, few, many or a size class.

V gene	CDR3 length	J gene	D gene	clone size	CDR3 protein
TRBV2	10	TRBJ2-7	-	-	CASSTGSGYF
TRBV9	13	TRBJ1-3	-	-	CASSPGDGNTIYF
TRBV7-6	15	TRBJ2-1	-	-	CASSPSGRGSNEQFF
TRBV20-1	11	TRBJ2-3	-	-	CSLVVVDTQYF
TRBV4-1	15	TRBJ2-5	TRBD2	-	CASSPLTSGTETQYF
TRBV27	14	TRBJ1-1	-	-	CASSLSDSHTEAFF
TRBV6-5	13	TRBJ1-6	-	-	CASSRVYNSPLHF
TRBV7-6	16	TRBJ1-2	TRBD1	-	CASSLEGQGSTYGYTF
TRBV6-4	15	TRBJ2-2	TRBD2	once	CASSDGLANTGELFF
TRBV11-2	15	TRBJ2-1	TRBD2	once	CASSLTSGEYNEQFF
TRBV4-1	17	TRBJ2-1	TRBD1	-	CASSQGIGQGARYEQFF
TRBV6-5	15	TRBJ2-3	-	-	CASTRGTVSTDTQYF
TRBV6-1	15	TRBJ1-6	-	-	CASSEIEGVGSPLHF
TRBV29-1	14	TRBJ2-5	TRBD1	-	CSVESDRAKETQYF
TRBV24-1	15	TRBJ2-5	TRBD2	-	CATSERLAGRETQYF
TRBV27	15	TRBJ1-5	TRBD1	-	CASSFTGATNQPQHF
TRBV9	13	TRBJ1-4	TRBD1	few	CASSGTVGEKLFF
TRBV4-2	16	TRBJ1-5	TRBD1	once	CASSQVVGQGKQPQHF
TRBV19	15	TRBJ1-5	-	-	CASSLSPYSNQPQHF
TRBV10-3	13	TRBJ1-2	TRBD1	-	CAITPRTGDGYTF
TRBV3-1/TRBV3-2	16	TRBJ2-7	TRBD1	-	CASSRQRGTGIHEQYF
TRBV5-1	14	TRBJ2-5	-	once	CASSSGWGQETQYF
TRBV24-1	18	TRBJ2-6	-	-	CATSDSETSESGANVLTF
TRBV10-3	14	TRBJ1-6	-	-	CAIGGRVNNSPLHF
TRBV7-9	15	TRBJ2-3	TRBD1	few	CASSHPGQGADTQYF
TRBV19	15	TRBJ1-3	-	once	CASSIRLLAGNTIYF
TRBV12-3/TRBV12-4	13	TRBJ1-1	-	-	CASSQSQNTEAFF
TRBV10-1	17	TRBJ2-2	TRBD2	-	CARTVGGLGDYTGELFF
TRBV6-1	16	TRBJ2-7	-	-	CASSEARRGGPYEQYF
TRBV24-1	14	TRBJ1-5	-	-	CATSDADSNQPQHF
TRBV4-1	15	TRBJ1-1	-	-	CASSQVRLLNTEAFF
TRBV24-1	15	TRBJ2-1	TRBD2	-	CATSPLAVGDGEQFF
TRBV5-6	15	TRBJ1-5	TRBD1	-	CASSRTGVTDQPQHF
TRBV10-3	13	TRBJ2-3	-	-	CAIQTGETDTQYF
TRBV7-3	15	TRBJ2-1	TRBD2	-	CASSRETSVYNEQFF
TRBV19	13	TRBJ1-1	TRBD1	-	CASSSLTGARAFF
TRBV11-2	16	TRBJ2-5	-	-	CASSPTRGQFIETQYF
TRBV6-1	14	TRBJ2-7	-	-	CASSHAFETYEQYF
TRBV5-1	16	TRBJ1-4	-	-	CASSKDLGGTNEKLFF
TRBV7-9	15	TRBJ2-3	-	-	CASSLVGGSTDTQYF
TRBV10-3	14	TRBJ1-5	-	once	CAISPEYSNQPQHF
TRBV2	13	TRBJ2-7	TRBD2	-	CAGPAREGHEQYF
TRBV27	14	TRBJ2-7	-	-	CASTPIGSGLEQYF
TRBV7-8	13	TRBJ1-2	-	-	CASSPDRYYGYTF